A selection of T cell receptor beta chains follows, all from one sample in a study of T cells in Graves' hyperthyroidism and ophthalmopathy. One entry per CDR3 protein, called by TCRdb with MiXCR from the multiplex PCR reads. The sample holds fewer than 550,000 distinct CDR3 sequences, around 22% seen once. The sequenced material came from blood. Receptor source: a young woman with Graves' ophthalmopathy. The CDR3 runs from the conserved cysteine through the conserved F or W. A D gene is named only where the DNA matches it firmly. The size field is filled for only some rows; it gives once, few, many or a size class.

d_call	clone_size	v_call	j_call	cdr3_aa	cdr3_nt
NA	many	TRBV6-2/TRBV6-3	TRBJ1-5	CASSYSQMRGGQRQPQHF	TGTGCCAGCAGTTACTCCCAAATGAGGGGGGGGCAACGTCAGCCCCAGCATTTT
NA	many	TRBV6-2/TRBV6-3	TRBJ1-5	CASSRTYSNQPQHF	TGTGCCAGCAGCCGGACCTATAGCAATCAGCCCCAGCATTTT
NA	many	TRBV12-3/TRBV12-4	TRBJ1-2	CASRISVLQYYGYTF	TGTGCCAGCAGGATTTCTGTTTTGCAGTACTATGGCTACACCTTC
NA	many	TRBV12-3/TRBV12-4	TRBJ1-3	CASKQMGAGNTIYF	TGTGCCAGCAAACAAATGGGGGCTGGAAACACCATATATTTT
NA	many	TRBV6-5	TRBJ2-7	CASSFEAAPSYEQYF	TGTGCCAGCAGTTTTGAGGCGGCTCCTTCCTACGAGCAGTACTTC
TRBD2	once	TRBV6-1	TRBJ2-7	CASRPGGKYEQYF	TGTGCCAGCAGACCCGGGGGGAAGTACGAGCAGTACTTC
TRBD2	many	TRBV2	TRBJ2-5	CASSARRENQETQYF	TGTGCCAGCAGTGCGAGGCGGGAGAACCAAGAGACCCAGTACTTC
TRBD1	many	TRBV27	TRBJ1-5	CASSPILTGDQPQHF	TGTGCCAGCAGTCCTATCTTGACAGGGGACCAGCCCCAGCATTTT
TRBD2	NA	TRBV19	TRBJ2-7	CASSIRASGSFYEQYF	TGTGCCAGTAGTATAAGGGCTAGCGGGAGCTTCTACGAGCAGTACTTC
NA	many	TRBV19	TRBJ2-2	CASSMRGTGELFF	TGTGCCAGTAGTATGAGGGGTACCGGGGAGCTGTTTTTT
NA	many	TRBV2	TRBJ1-6	CASMGLPGSPLHF	TGTGCCAGCATGGGGCTCCCTGGTTCACCCCTCCACTTT
NA	few	TRBV7-8	TRBJ2-5	CASSLVGGLTGETQYF	TGTGCCAGCAGCTTAGTTGGCGGGCTGACCGGAGAGACCCAGTACTTC
TRBD1	NA	TRBV27	TRBJ2-7	CASRQDRETYEQYF	TGTGCCAGCAGACAGGACAGGGAGACCTACGAGCAGTACTTC
NA	few	TRBV6-1	TRBJ1-6	CASSRAAQDNSPLHF	TGTGCCAGCAGTCGAGCAGCACAGGATAATTCACCCCTCCACTTT
TRBD1	NA	TRBV7-2	TRBJ1-5	CASSLGPGGSQPQHF	TGTGCCAGCAGCTTAGGGCCAGGGGGCAGTCAGCCCCAGCATTTT
NA	few	TRBV12-3/TRBV12-4	TRBJ1-2	CASSPGTLAGYTF	TGTGCCAGCAGTCCCGGGACTCTCGCTGGCTACACCTTC
NA	NA	TRBV7-2	TRBJ2-2	CASSSDSTTGELFF	TGTGCCAGCAGCTCCGACTCGACCACCGGGGAGCTGTTTTTT
TRBD2	few	TRBV20-1	TRBJ2-5	CSANPRTSGGLETQYF	TGCAGTGCTAACCCCCGGACTAGCGGGGGGTTGGAGACCCAGTACTTC
NA	NA	TRBV28	TRBJ1-5	CASTRRGTRSNQPQHF	TGTGCCAGCACCCGCCGCGGGACCCGTAGCAATCAGCCCCAGCATTTT
NA	few	TRBV12-3/TRBV12-4	TRBJ1-2	CASSPDRGLEDGYTF	TGTGCCAGCAGTCCCGACCGCGGGTTAGAGGATGGCTACACCTTC
NA	NA	TRBV29-1	TRBJ1-1	CSGGQNTEAFF	TGCAGCGGGGGACAGAACACTGAAGCTTTCTTT
TRBD1	many	TRBV7-2	TRBJ2-5	CASSSSTGGGETQYF	TGTGCCAGCAGCTCCTCGACAGGGGGTGGAGAGACCCAGTACTTC
NA	few	TRBV12-3/TRBV12-4	TRBJ1-2	CASSPTPGPYDGYTF	TGTGCCAGCAGTCCCACCCCGGGACCGTACGATGGCTACACCTTC
TRBD2	NA	TRBV6-5	TRBJ2-2	CASSYASGRAPGELFF	TGTGCCAGCAGTTACGCTAGCGGGAGGGCTCCCGGGGAGCTGTTTTTT
NA	NA	TRBV5-1	TRBJ2-2	CASSLAGRADTGELFF	TGCGCCAGCAGCTTGGCCGGGCGGGCGGACACCGGGGAGCTGTTTTTT
NA	many	TRBV15	TRBJ1-3	CATSRAEGGSGNTIYF	TGTGCCACCAGCAGGGCTGAGGGGGGCTCTGGAAACACCATATATTTT
TRBD1	many	TRBV6-5	TRBJ2-5	CASSSTSSGGETQYF	TGTGCCAGCAGTTCCACAAGTTCAGGGGGAGAGACCCAGTACTTC
TRBD1	NA	TRBV7-3	TRBJ2-7	CASGDPGQGNEQYF	TGTGCCAGCGGAGACCCGGGACAGGGGAACGAGCAGTACTTC
NA	NA	TRBV6-4	TRBJ2-7	CASRILRASGYEQYF	TGTGCCAGCAGGATCCTCAGGGCCTCGGGCTACGAGCAGTACTTC
TRBD1	many	TRBV9	TRBJ2-2	CASSVSRDRATGELFF	TGTGCCAGCAGCGTATCCCGGGACAGGGCCACCGGGGAGCTGTTTTTT
TRBD1	many	TRBV7-2	TRBJ2-7	CASSPHGTGGYEQYF	TGTGCCAGCAGCCCACACGGGACAGGGGGCTACGAGCAGTACTTC
NA	many	TRBV20-1	TRBJ2-7	CSARGQNLAYEQYF	TGCAGTGCTAGAGGGCAGAATCTAGCCTACGAGCAGTACTTC
NA	few	TRBV15	TRBJ1-2	CATSGLASDYGYTF	TGTGCCACCAGTGGTTTGGCCTCAGACTATGGCTACACCTTC
TRBD1	many	TRBV12-3/TRBV12-4	TRBJ2-4	CASLTRDRADIQYF	TGTGCCAGCTTGACTCGGGACAGGGCGGACATTCAGTACTTC
NA	many	TRBV30	TRBJ1-1	CAWSVTGLHTEAFF	TGTGCCTGGAGTGTAACGGGACTGCACACTGAAGCTTTCTTT
NA	NA	TRBV27	TRBJ1-5	CATADSGYQPQHF	TGTGCCACAGCAGATTCAGGGTACCAGCCCCAGCATTTT
NA	many	TRBV6-2/TRBV6-3	TRBJ1-3	CASSYSRGSGTGNTIYF	TGTGCCAGCAGTTACTCCCGGGGGTCTGGAACTGGAAACACCATATATTTT
NA	many	TRBV16	TRBJ1-1	CASSQQGGPNTEAFF	TGTGCCAGCAGCCAACAAGGGGGGCCGAACACTGAAGCTTTCTTT
TRBD1	many	TRBV12-3/TRBV12-4	TRBJ2-4	CASSLTQGAMDIQYF	TGTGCCAGCAGTCTTACGCAGGGGGCGATGGACATTCAGTACTTC
NA	many	TRBV5-5	TRBJ1-5	CASSVTGAGQPQHF	TGTGCCAGCAGCGTAACAGGTGCGGGTCAGCCCCAGCATTTT
NA	many	TRBV6-1	TRBJ2-6	CASSQGFPGANVLTF	TGTGCCAGCAGTCAGGGGTTCCCTGGGGCCAACGTCCTGACTTTC
NA	NA	TRBV7-2	TRBJ1-1	CASSTWTGNSGEAFF	TGTGCCAGCAGTACCTGGACGGGTAACAGTGGTGAAGCTTTCTTT
TRBD1	many	TRBV25-1	TRBJ1-1	CASSEYKGQGNSEAFF	TGTGCCAGCAGTGAATATAAAGGACAGGGTAATAGTGAAGCTTTCTTT
NA	NA	TRBV12-3/TRBV12-4	TRBJ1-1	CASNLGLGDTDAFF	TGTGCCAGCAACCTCGGTTTGGGAGACACTGATGCTTTCTTT
NA	many	TRBV19	TRBJ1-1	CASSSWQNTEAFF	TGTGCCAGTAGTTCCTGGCAGAACACTGAAGCTTTCTTT
NA	NA	TRBV7-2	TRBJ1-1	CASSLGFGSYTEAFF	TGTGCCAGCAGCTTAGGATTTGGGAGCTACACTGAAGCCTTCTTT
NA	NA	TRBV19	TRBJ2-2	CASSIDHRSNTGELCF	TGTGCCAGTAGTATAGATCACAGATCCAACACCGGGGAGCTGTGTTTT
TRBD2	many	TRBV7-2	TRBJ2-5	CASSSPGLLGGTQYF	TGTGCCAGCAGCTCCCCGGGACTACTAGGTGGGACCCAGTACTTC
NA	NA	TRBV14	TRBJ2-7	CASSSYPPYEQYF	TGTGCCAGCAGCAGCTATCCTCCCTACGAGCAGTACTTC